This T cell receptor beta chain comes out of a study of shared clonotypes between healthy human individuals. Produced via immunoSEQ multiplex PCR; TCRdb's table is partial and in-frame only. This table holds hundreds of thousands of clones, about two thirds found once. The CDR3 consists of 14 residues. Germline assignment: CDR1 MNHNS and CDR2 SASEGT. V was clipped by 5 bases and J by 2 bases; unmatched bases: 4. The clonotype originates from a woman under 40 in good health. Sequencing input: memory CD4+ T cells sorted from blood. The subset here: CD45RA-negative fraction. The gene calls are TRBV6-1 and TRBJ2-7; 9 bases align to TRBD1. The CDR3 nucleotides read TGTGCCAGCAGTCGGGGACAGGGCACCTACGAGCAGTACTTC. Amino acids: CASSRGQGTYEQYF.